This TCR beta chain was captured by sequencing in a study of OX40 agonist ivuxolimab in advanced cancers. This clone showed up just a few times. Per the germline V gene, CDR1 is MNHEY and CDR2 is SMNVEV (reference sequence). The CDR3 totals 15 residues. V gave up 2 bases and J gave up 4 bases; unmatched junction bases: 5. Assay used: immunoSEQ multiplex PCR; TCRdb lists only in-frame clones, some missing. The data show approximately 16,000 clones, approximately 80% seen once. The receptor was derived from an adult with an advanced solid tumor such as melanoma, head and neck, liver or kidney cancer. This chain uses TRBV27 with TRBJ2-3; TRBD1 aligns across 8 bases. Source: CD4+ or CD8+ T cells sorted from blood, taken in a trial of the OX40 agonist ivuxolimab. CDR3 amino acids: CASSLTPGGSDTQYF. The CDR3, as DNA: TGTGCCAGCAGTTTAACCCCAGGGGGCTCAGATACGCAGTATTTT.